This T cell receptor (beta chain) was retrieved from a study of human T cells and chemical hapten exposure (dated by TCRdb to the early 2020s). For context, the study as a whole: For sensitization, 2% DPC in acetone was applied to a roughly 2 cm by roughly 2 cm area of upper inner arm skin. Weekly therapeutic DPC doses were additionally applied to the scalp of patients throughout the approximately 24-week study period. Patch testing was done on the upper back using Finn chambers containing 0.01% DPC, and results were scored after 6 days according to International Contact Dermatitis Research Group standards. The mostly female patient cohort included alopecia areata with under or over 50% scalp involvement, alopecia totalis and alopecia universalis. Libraries were pooled for sequencing, and per-sample TCR yields varied mainly because of small differences in library volumes within the pool. This study followed changes in the peripheral blood TCR repertoire in vivo during primary and secondary sensitization of alopecia patients to the hapten diphenylcyclopropenone (DPC). Blood samples were taken from patients before sensitization (week 0) and then at 2, 6 and about 24 weeks after DPC sensitization. For TCR sequencing, blood came from some 31 alopecia patients at anywhere from one to four time points (pre-sensitization, 2, 6 and 24 weeks).

A remark on this clonotype: The specificity of this receptor is unknown. No base-level quality is on record; no much larger clone is a single base apart.

Library generation was performed with RACE. The reads were generated on a NextSeq 500. Library preparation attached unique molecular identifiers to individual cDNA molecules for quantitative, reproducible TCR counting. From each blood RNA sample, both TCR alpha and TCR beta chains were sequenced. The published analysis was carried out like this. A median of about 89,000 TCRs per sample was observed, with a range of 23,224 to 690,600. V, J and CDR3 annotation of the TCR reads was carried out using the Decombinator software suite. To make PS versus PT1 abundance plots, every sample was subsampled to the same number of TCRs (28,000). TCRs were defined as expanded if absent before sensitization and observed at least eight times at the 2-week time point. The raw public reads went through TCRdb reprocessing: fastp at Q25, MiXCR clone calling, in-frame beta chains kept. Records with the same CDR3 protein are collapsed into one entry carrying the most frequent genes and DNA. TCRdb assigned the V and J calls; the authors' analysis was not used. The sample yields about 97,000 distinct CDR3 sequences; 27% were counted once. The leading ten clones occupy around a tenth of the sample.

Here is what the overall study found, with its caveats: All patients had alopecia, a presumed autoimmune disease, so their immune response might differ from that of healthy individuals. Compared with pre-sensitization or healthy control sets, expanded TCRs formed significantly more large CDR3 similarity clusters, which is consistent with antigen-driven responses. The number of PT1 expanded TCRs positively correlated with patch test score, significant at thresholds 8, 16 and 32 but not 4. DPC sensitization did not change the number of TCRs with a frequency above 1 in 1000, and there was no evidence of changes in global repertoire structure. Repeated subsampling changed both the strength of the expansion versus patch-test correlation and the threshold at which that correlation became significant.

At the junction V is shortened by 4 bases and J by 5 bases, with 12 bases in between. Taken from the germline V gene (reference sequence), the CDR1 and CDR2 loops are DFQATT and SNEGSKA. From the cysteine up to the phenylalanine, the CDR3 has a length of 13 residues. This entry keeps only the CDR3 DNA: 39 bases, framed from base 1. The time point label corresponds to: patch test 3, about 24 weeks after DPC sensitization. Interpreted using the paper, the treatment or condition label stands for: therapeutic diphenylcyclopropenone sensitization with weekly scalp DPC. Blood at each patch-test visit was drawn before the patch test was applied. To be eligible, patients had to be aged 18 to 70, diagnosed with alopecia and judged suitable for DPC therapy, while pregnant patients were excluded. Unfractionated whole blood was collected in Tempus Blood RNA tubes, and total RNA was extracted from that blood.

The sequence derives from a man in his forties with alopecia areata. Some clones in this sample may be carry-over from other donors' samples. The V and J genes are TRBV20-1 and TRBJ1-5; the D gene is unclear. This material consisted of whole blood, taken in connection with sensitization to the hapten diphenylcyclopropenone (DPC). In nucleotides, the sequence is TGCAGTGCTAAGGCCGGGAGAGATCAGCCCCAGCATTTT. This sequence encodes CSAKAGRDQPQHF.